These T cell receptor beta chains were read from a single sample in a study of graft-versus-host responses after intestinal transplantation. This table comes from immunoSEQ multiplex PCR, and its TCRdb copy is limited to in-frame clones, with some not included. The sample yields some 31,000 clones, about 85% seen once. Material: PBMCs, obtained roughly 68 weeks after intestinal transplantation. The source is a human patient who received an intestinal transplant, so some T cells may come from the graft donor. CDR3s include the opening cysteine and the closing phenylalanine or tryptophan. The D gene is left open where the match is weak. A clone size is listed for some rows: how often the clone was seen (once, few, many), or a class if it is expanded.

v_call: TRBV5-6
clone_size: -
j_call: TRBJ2-2
d_call: -
cdr3_nt: TGTGCCAGCAGCTTGACAGGGGAGGCCGGGGAGCTGTTTTTT
cdr3_aa: CASSLTGEAGELFF

v_call: TRBV9
clone_size: -
j_call: TRBJ1-2
d_call: -
cdr3_nt: TGTGCCAGCAGCGTAGCTTTCCGCAGGGACGTTTCTAACTATGGCTACACCTTC
cdr3_aa: CASSVAFRRDVSNYGYTF

v_call: TRBV6-6
clone_size: -
j_call: TRBJ2-2
d_call: -
cdr3_nt: TGTGCCAGCATACAGGGTGGCACCGGGGAGCTGTTTTTT
cdr3_aa: CASIQGGTGELFF

v_call: TRBV15
clone_size: -
j_call: TRBJ2-7
d_call: -
cdr3_nt: TGTGCCACCAGCAGAGGTGGGGTCTCCTACGAGCAGTACTTC
cdr3_aa: CATSRGGVSYEQYF

v_call: TRBV11-2
clone_size: -
j_call: TRBJ2-7
d_call: TRBD1
cdr3_nt: TGTGCCAGCAGCTTAAGGGGGCCCTACGAGCAGTACTTC
cdr3_aa: CASSLRGPYEQYF

v_call: TRBV4-2
clone_size: -
j_call: TRBJ2-1
d_call: -
cdr3_nt: TGTGCCAGCAGCCAAGGTAGCTCCTACAATGAGCAGTTCTTC
cdr3_aa: CASSQGSSYNEQFF

v_call: TRBV30
clone_size: once
j_call: TRBJ1-1
d_call: -
cdr3_nt: TGTGCCTGGAGTGTCCAGTCGAACACTGAAGCTTTCTTT
cdr3_aa: CAWSVQSNTEAFF

v_call: TRBV30
clone_size: -
j_call: TRBJ2-1
d_call: -
cdr3_nt: TGTGCCTGGATGCAGGGCAATGAGCAGTTCTTC
cdr3_aa: CAWMQGNEQFF

v_call: TRBV5-1
clone_size: -
j_call: TRBJ2-7
d_call: -
cdr3_nt: TGCGCCAGCAGTATGAACAGCTACGAGCAGTACTTC
cdr3_aa: CASSMNSYEQYF

v_call: TRBV5-1
clone_size: -
j_call: TRBJ1-3
d_call: TRBD1
cdr3_nt: TGCGCCAGCAGCCCAGGGACAGGGGTCGGAAACACCATATATTTT
cdr3_aa: CASSPGTGVGNTIYF

v_call: TRBV18
clone_size: -
j_call: TRBJ1-1
d_call: TRBD1
cdr3_nt: TGTGCCAGCTCCCAGACAGGGACGAACACTGAAGCTTTCTTT
cdr3_aa: CASSQTGTNTEAFF

v_call: TRBV18
clone_size: -
j_call: TRBJ2-2
d_call: -
cdr3_nt: TGTGCCAGCTCACCACCGGACTGGATTAAGAACACCGGGGAGCTGTTTTTT
cdr3_aa: CASSPPDWIKNTGELFF

v_call: TRBV28
clone_size: -
j_call: TRBJ2-7
d_call: -
cdr3_nt: TGTGCCAGCAGTTCCCCCCGACGGACCAGGTACGAGCAGTACTTC
cdr3_aa: CASSSPRRTRYEQYF

v_call: TRBV6-1
clone_size: few
j_call: TRBJ1-3
d_call: -
cdr3_nt: TGTGCCAGCAGTGAAAAAAGAGGCCCTGGAAACACCATATATTTT
cdr3_aa: CASSEKRGPGNTIYF

v_call: TRBV2
clone_size: -
j_call: TRBJ1-5
d_call: -
cdr3_nt: TGTGCCAGCAGTGAATTACAGGGAGGTCAGCCCCAGCATTTT
cdr3_aa: CASSELQGGQPQHF

v_call: TRBV6-5
clone_size: -
j_call: TRBJ1-6
d_call: -
cdr3_nt: TGTGCCAGCAGTTTACAGGGTTCACCCCTCCACTTT
cdr3_aa: CASSLQGSPLHF

v_call: TRBV27
clone_size: -
j_call: TRBJ1-5
d_call: -
cdr3_nt: TGTGCCAGCAGTCCGATTAGGGGGGTTTCCAATCAGCCCCAGCATTTT
cdr3_aa: CASSPIRGVSNQPQHF

v_call: TRBV5-4
clone_size: -
j_call: TRBJ1-2
d_call: TRBD1
cdr3_nt: TGTGCCAGCAGCTTTTGGGACAGCGGGTATGGCTACACCTTC
cdr3_aa: CASSFWDSGYGYTF

v_call: TRBV9
clone_size: -
j_call: TRBJ2-1
d_call: -
cdr3_nt: TGTGCCAGCAGGGCAGAACAGGTATCGGATGAGCAGTTCTTC
cdr3_aa: CASRAEQVSDEQFF

v_call: TRBV6-6
clone_size: -
j_call: TRBJ2-2
d_call: -
cdr3_nt: TGTGCCAGCAGTTACGGGCTAGCTAGCGGGGAGCTGTTTTTT
cdr3_aa: CASSYGLASGELFF

v_call: TRBV9
clone_size: -
j_call: TRBJ2-1
d_call: TRBD2
cdr3_nt: TGTGCCAGCAGCCCTCGACTAGCGGGGGGGATCAATGAGCAGTTCTTC
cdr3_aa: CASSPRLAGGINEQFF

v_call: TRBV6-5
clone_size: -
j_call: TRBJ1-5
d_call: -
cdr3_nt: TGTGCCAGCAGTTACCCGGGTCAGCCCCAGCATTTT
cdr3_aa: CASSYPGQPQHF

v_call: TRBV6-1
clone_size: -
j_call: TRBJ1-2
d_call: TRBD1
cdr3_nt: TGTGCCAGCAGTTGGACTCAGGGGGACGGCTACACCTTC
cdr3_aa: CASSWTQGDGYTF

v_call: TRBV30
clone_size: -
j_call: TRBJ2-1
d_call: -
cdr3_nt: TGTGCCTGGAGTATCACTAGTGTCTACAATGAGCAGTTCTTC
cdr3_aa: CAWSITSVYNEQFF

v_call: TRBV6-6
clone_size: -
j_call: TRBJ1-5
d_call: -
cdr3_nt: TGTGCCAGCAGCTTCCACCGGACCGGAGGTCAGCCCCAGCATTTT
cdr3_aa: CASSFHRTGGQPQHF

v_call: TRBV7-2
clone_size: -
j_call: TRBJ1-5
d_call: TRBD1
cdr3_nt: TGTGCCAGCAGCTTACGAGGGGGCGATCAGCCCCAGCATTTT
cdr3_aa: CASSLRGGDQPQHF

v_call: TRBV11-2
clone_size: -
j_call: TRBJ2-1
d_call: -
cdr3_nt: TGTGCCAGCAGCTCGGTACAGGGTTACAATGAGCAGTTCTTC
cdr3_aa: CASSSVQGYNEQFF

v_call: TRBV29-1
clone_size: -
j_call: TRBJ1-4
d_call: -
cdr3_nt: TGCAGCGTTGCGTGGCAGCCTAATGAAAAACTGTTTTTT
cdr3_aa: CSVAWQPNEKLFF

v_call: TRBV5-1
clone_size: -
j_call: TRBJ2-1
d_call: -
cdr3_nt: TGCGCCAGCAGCTTGTATCGGGGATCCTACAATGAGCAGTTCTTC
cdr3_aa: CASSLYRGSYNEQFF

v_call: TRBV28
clone_size: -
j_call: TRBJ1-5
d_call: TRBD1
cdr3_nt: TGTGCCAGCAGTTCCAGACAGGGATCTCAGCCCCAGCATTTT
cdr3_aa: CASSSRQGSQPQHF

v_call: TRBV28
clone_size: -
j_call: TRBJ2-5
d_call: TRBD2
cdr3_nt: TGTGCCAGCCGTCGACTAGCGGGAGGGACCCAGTACTTC
cdr3_aa: CASRRLAGGTQYF

v_call: TRBV6-6
clone_size: -
j_call: TRBJ1-2
d_call: TRBD1
cdr3_nt: TGTGCCAGCAGTTACTCTCAGGGGGCGGGTGGCTACACCTTC
cdr3_aa: CASSYSQGAGGYTF

v_call: TRBV29-1
clone_size: -
j_call: TRBJ1-6
d_call: TRBD1
cdr3_nt: TGCAGCGCTGGTGACAGGGGGGCTTCACCCCTCCACTTT
cdr3_aa: CSAGDRGASPLHF

v_call: TRBV5-4
clone_size: -
j_call: TRBJ2-3
d_call: -
cdr3_nt: TGTGCCAGCAGCCCGCACGCGGATACGCAGTATTTT
cdr3_aa: CASSPHADTQYF

v_call: TRBV6-6
clone_size: once
j_call: TRBJ2-7
d_call: TRBD1
cdr3_nt: TGTGCCAGCAGTGGGCCGGACAGGGGGTCCTACGAGCAGTACTTC
cdr3_aa: CASSGPDRGSYEQYF

v_call: TRBV27
clone_size: once
j_call: TRBJ2-1
d_call: -
cdr3_nt: TGTGCCTCCCAGCGGCGGCCCACAGGGCCCAATGAGCAGTTCTTC
cdr3_aa: CASQRRPTGPNEQFF

v_call: TRBV6-4
clone_size: few
j_call: TRBJ1-1
d_call: -
cdr3_nt: TGTGCCAGCAGTGAAGTTGAAGCTTTCTTT
cdr3_aa: CASSEVEAFF

v_call: TRBV4-1
clone_size: -
j_call: TRBJ2-1
d_call: -
cdr3_nt: TGCGCCAGCAGCCAAAGCCCGTCGGATGAGCAGTTCTTC
cdr3_aa: CASSQSPSDEQFF

v_call: TRBV7-3
clone_size: few
j_call: TRBJ2-1
d_call: -
cdr3_nt: TGTGCCAGCAGCTCTGCGGGATACAGCTCCTACAATGAGCAGTTCTTC
cdr3_aa: CASSSAGYSSYNEQFF

v_call: TRBV11-2
clone_size: -
j_call: TRBJ2-2
d_call: TRBD2
cdr3_nt: TGTGCCAGCAGCTTAGGCCCTAGCGGAGCGGGCGGGGAGCTGTTTTTT
cdr3_aa: CASSLGPSGAGGELFF

v_call: TRBV27
clone_size: -
j_call: TRBJ2-7
d_call: TRBD2
cdr3_nt: TGTGCCAGCAGTTTGGGGACTAGCGGGAACGAGCAGTACTTC
cdr3_aa: CASSLGTSGNEQYF

v_call: TRBV5-1
clone_size: -
j_call: TRBJ2-7
d_call: -
cdr3_nt: TGCGCCAGCAGCTCCCAATGGGGAAATACTGACGAGCAGTACTTC
cdr3_aa: CASSSQWGNTDEQYF

v_call: TRBV7-2
clone_size: -
j_call: TRBJ1-4
d_call: -
cdr3_nt: TGTGCCAGCAGCTCAGGGTATGCTAATGAAAAACTGTTTTTT
cdr3_aa: CASSSGYANEKLFF

v_call: TRBV7-8
clone_size: -
j_call: TRBJ2-7
d_call: -
cdr3_nt: TGTGCCAGCAGCTTATGGGTAGGGTACGAGCAGTACTTC
cdr3_aa: CASSLWVGYEQYF

v_call: TRBV4-1
clone_size: -
j_call: TRBJ2-7
d_call: -
cdr3_nt: TGCGCCAGCAGCCAAGAATGGTCGGGAACCTACGAGCAGTACTTC
cdr3_aa: CASSQEWSGTYEQYF

v_call: TRBV11-2
clone_size: -
j_call: TRBJ1-1
d_call: -
cdr3_nt: TGTGCCAGCAGCTTGATAGGGCGGCTGAACACTGAAGCTTTCTTT
cdr3_aa: CASSLIGRLNTEAFF

v_call: TRBV7-9
clone_size: -
j_call: TRBJ1-4
d_call: TRBD1
cdr3_nt: TGTGCCAGCAGCTTAGGAGGGACAGGGGGGACGACTAATGAAAAACTGTTTTTT
cdr3_aa: CASSLGGTGGTTNEKLFF

v_call: TRBV4-3
clone_size: -
j_call: TRBJ1-2
d_call: -
cdr3_nt: TGCGCCAGCAGCCCGGTGGGACAAACAAACTATGGCTACACCTTC
cdr3_aa: CASSPVGQTNYGYTF

v_call: TRBV7-9
clone_size: -
j_call: TRBJ1-1
d_call: -
cdr3_nt: TGTGCCAGCAGCACCAGGAGAGACACTGAAGCTTTCTTT
cdr3_aa: CASSTRRDTEAFF

v_call: TRBV11-2
clone_size: -
j_call: TRBJ2-7
d_call: TRBD1
cdr3_nt: TGTGCCAGCAGCTCGGTGTCTTTCCGGGACAGGGGGCTCATCTACGAGCAGTACTTC
cdr3_aa: CASSSVSFRDRGLIYEQYF

v_call: TRBV5-4
clone_size: once
j_call: TRBJ2-4
d_call: -
cdr3_nt: TGTGCCAGCAGTTTACAGGGCGTCAAAAACATTCAGTACTTC
cdr3_aa: CASSLQGVKNIQYF

v_call: TRBV10-3
clone_size: -
j_call: TRBJ1-2
d_call: -
cdr3_nt: TGTGCCATCAGTGACAGGGACACTGCAGTTGGCTACACCTTC
cdr3_aa: CAISDRDTAVGYTF

v_call: TRBV21-1
clone_size: -
j_call: TRBJ2-5
d_call: -
cdr3_nt: TGTGCCAGCAGCAAACGGGACAGTCAAGAGACCCAGTACTTC
cdr3_aa: CASSKRDSQETQYF